Below, 8 T cell receptor beta chains from the same sample are listed, as sequenced in a study of radiotherapy plus CTLA-4 blockade in lung cancer. Libraries were prepared by immunoSEQ multiplex PCR; TCRdb keeps only in-frame clonotypes and omits some of them. Here the sample spans roughly 90,000 clones, roughly 80% being singletons. The input for sequencing was peripheral blood, taken from a patient treated with radiotherapy plus ipilimumab. The receptor source for this set is a human donor with non-small cell lung cancer that progressed on radiotherapy plus ipilimumab.

The rearrangement uses TRBV12-5 and TRBJ2-5; D call uncertain. This CDR3 is built from 14 residues. From germline, CDR1 is LGHNT and CDR2 FRNRAP. V lost 5 bases to trimming and J lost 2 bases, with 12 bases between them. CDR3 residues: CASGPPSGQETQYF. CDR3 DNA: TGTGCTAGTGGTCCCCCCTCCGGGCAAGAGACCCAGTACTTC.

The J gene is TRBJ2-1, the V gene TRBV11-2, with 11 bases matching TRBD2. This CDR3 spans 13 amino acids. V was pared by 6 bases and J by 7 bases, with 2 bases of the junction left unmatched. The germline CDR1 and CDR2 sequences are SGHAT and FQNNGV. The CDR3 is CASRASGRNEQFF. CDR3 coding DNA: TGTGCCAGCAGGGCTAGCGGGAGGAATGAGCAGTTCTTC.

This clone was recorded once. DNA for the CDR3: TGTGCCAGCAGCTCCGGGGCTAGCGGGGGCAATGAGCAGTTCTTC. Amino acid sequence: CASSSGASGGNEQFF. The chain combines TRBV7-8 with TRBJ2-1, with 10 nucleotides matching TRBD2. This CDR3 comprises 15 residues. J gave up 6 bases and V 4 bases, and 6 bases lay outside the gene matches. CDR1 and CDR2 (germline): SGHVS, FQNEAQ.

This chain connects TRBV29-1 to TRBJ1-3; D perhaps matches TRBD1 (6 bases). V was clipped by 8 bases and J by 0 bases, with 14 bases between them. Germline V gene lookup returns CDR1 SQVTM and CDR2 ANQGSEA. There are 14 residues in the CDR3. The CDR3 here is CSIWTALSGNTIYF. CDR3 DNA: TGCAGCATTTGGACAGCGCTCTCTGGAAACACCATATATTTT.

The chain recombines TRBV5-1 with TRBJ2-3, with 9 nucleotides matching TRBD1. The trim removed 4 bases at V and 4 bases at J, leaving 7 bases unmatched. CDR1 and CDR2 from the germline V gene are SGHRS and YFSETQ. The CDR3 covers 15 residues. CDR3 nucleotides: TGCGCCAGCAGCATACAGGGGGCTAGGGCAGATACGCAGTATTTT. Its translation: CASSIQGARADTQYF.

The chain joins TRBV28 to TRBJ2-3, with TRBD2 identical over 11 bases. The V gene end was trimmed by 5 bases and the J gene end by 7 bases; junction bases not matched to a gene: 14. Germline V lookup: CDR1 MDHEN, CDR2 SYDVKM. The CDR3 runs to 17 residues. The CDR3 sequence: CASSLGLAAVRGNTQYF. CDR3 DNA: TGTGCCAGCAGTCTGGGACTAGCGGCGGTGCGCGGGAATACGCAGTATTTT.

This clone was recorded once. V gene TRBV6-1 combines with J gene TRBJ1-1; 8 bases map to TRBD1. The CDR3 covers 19 residues. J was trimmed by 1 base and V by 0 bases; bases with no gene match: 13. Germline values: CDR1 MNHNS, CDR2 SASEGT. CDR3 sequence: CASSEAAVIRQGRNTEAFF. CDR3 nucleotide sequence: TGTGCCAGCAGTGAAGCGGCGGTAATAAGACAGGGGCGGAACACTGAAGCTTTCTTT.

The chain is built from TRBV11-3 and TRBJ2-7; D unclear. This CDR3 has 12 amino acids. Trimming shortened V by 4 bases and J by 6 bases, and 10 bases separated the two germline ends. The germline CDR1 and CDR2 sequences are SGHNT and YENEEA. The CDR3 DNA reads TGTGCCAGCAGCTCCGAGTTCGGCGAGCAGTACTTC. This translates into CASSSEFGEQYF.